This TCR beta chain was profiled in a study of CD8 T cells in ankylosing spondylitis. This clonotype came up a few times. Its antigen is not known. The CDR3 is made up of 13 amino acids. Per germline, CDR1 SGHRS and CDR2 YFSETQ. With 0 bases clipped from V and 6 bases from J, the junction kept 2 bases outside the gene matches. Quantitative 5'-RACE with molecular barcodes produced the TCR beta libraries. TCRdb reprocessed the 5' RACE reads via MiXCR and lists one record per CDR3 protein. The table has about 450,000 distinct CDR3 sequences, 25% to 30% seen once. Study-level findings and limits: Ankylosing spondylitis blood appeared to carry a characteristic TCR beta motif of roughly eight highly homologous variants. Clones that were linked to disease were CD8+ and were relatively rare in peripheral blood. Matched ankylosing spondylitis synovial fluid reportedly contained a significantly enriched population of disease-linked clones. Previous work reported some of these motif variants in the synovial fluid and blood of reactive arthritis.

This receptor was taken from a male donor with ankylosing spondylitis. V usage is TRBV5-1 and J usage is TRBJ2-7, with 8 bases fitting TRBD1. The sequenced sample consisted of blood, either unsorted or a sorted T cell fraction (not recorded which). CDR3 sequence: CASSLETGVEQYF. The DNA for the CDR3 is TGCGCCAGCAGCTTGGAGACAGGGGTCGAGCAGTACTTC.